This TCR beta chain was sequenced for a study of lymphopenia after photon versus proton radiotherapy (dated by TCRdb to the late 2010s). In terms of the full investigation: The immunological effects of photon versus proton radiation therapy were compared in patients with gastrointestinal tumors who developed high-grade lymphopenia. The goal of the study was to describe how the two radiation modalities differ in their effects on the immune system. The cohort comprised under 25 patients with gastrointestinal tumors who received either photon or proton therapy and then developed lymphopenia. Findings and caveats that apply to the study as a whole: Relative stability during treatment was observed in proton-treated patients, whereas loss of naive T cells and TCR diversity and gain of effector/memory populations were observed in photon-treated patients. Across the cohort, an inverse correlation was found between a larger post-nadir drop in TCR diversity and overall survival time among patients who died. The survival association was assessed only in patients who died, and better survival with proton therapy was presented by the authors as a possibility rather than a demonstrated result. After the lymphocyte count nadir, photon-treated repertoires showed oligoclonal expansion, especially of CD8+ Temra cells, which drove the drop in diversity.

Based on the germline V gene, the CDR1 and CDR2 sequences are MDHEN and SYDVKM. The CDR3 runs 13 amino acids, cysteine and phenylalanine included. Of all the DNA, just the CDR3 is kept, 39 bases in frame from base 1. V lost 11 bases and J lost 5 bases; the stretch between them is 19 bases long. The method was the immunoSEQ multiplex PCR assay. Deep sequencing of rearranged TCR beta loci, alongside multiparametric flow cytometry, was used to profile T cell repertoires. TCRdb retrieved this table from immuneACCESS and kept in-frame rearrangements only. Not all clones are present; in checked studies, unresolved V genes account for under half, and no reason is known for the remainder. Within this sample are 37,000 or so clones, with more than 75% of them counted one time only. The top ten clonotypes cover around 2.9% of the sample. Of note for this clone: Its antigen specificity is not known. Nothing much larger sits one base from this clone, and base qualities are not available.

The sequence derives from a man in his fifties with gastric cancer. This specimen consisted of peripheral blood, obtained from a patient treated with photon-based radiotherapy. The chain was built from TRBV28 and TRBJ2-7; a confident D gene designation cannot be given. The CDR3 corresponds to CAGAGTHHNEQYF. The DNA is TGTGCCGGCGCAGGAACCCACCATAACGAGCAGTACTTC.